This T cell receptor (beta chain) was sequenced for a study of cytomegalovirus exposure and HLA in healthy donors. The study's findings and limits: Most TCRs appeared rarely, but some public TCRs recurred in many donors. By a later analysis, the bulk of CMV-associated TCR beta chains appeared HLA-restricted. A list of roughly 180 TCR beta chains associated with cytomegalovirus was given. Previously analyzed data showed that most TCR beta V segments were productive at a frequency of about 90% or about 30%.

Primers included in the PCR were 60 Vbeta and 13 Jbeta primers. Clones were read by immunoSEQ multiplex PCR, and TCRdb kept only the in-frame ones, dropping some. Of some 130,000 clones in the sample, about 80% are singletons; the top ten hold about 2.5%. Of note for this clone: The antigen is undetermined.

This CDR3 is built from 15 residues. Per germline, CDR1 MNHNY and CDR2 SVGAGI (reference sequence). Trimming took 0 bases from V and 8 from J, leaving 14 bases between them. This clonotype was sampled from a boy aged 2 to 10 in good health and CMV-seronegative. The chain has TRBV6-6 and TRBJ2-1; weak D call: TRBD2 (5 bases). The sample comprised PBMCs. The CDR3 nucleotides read TGTGCCAGCAGTTACTCGAAAGGGAGTAGCGATGAGCAGTTCTTC. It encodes CASSYSKGSSDEQFF.